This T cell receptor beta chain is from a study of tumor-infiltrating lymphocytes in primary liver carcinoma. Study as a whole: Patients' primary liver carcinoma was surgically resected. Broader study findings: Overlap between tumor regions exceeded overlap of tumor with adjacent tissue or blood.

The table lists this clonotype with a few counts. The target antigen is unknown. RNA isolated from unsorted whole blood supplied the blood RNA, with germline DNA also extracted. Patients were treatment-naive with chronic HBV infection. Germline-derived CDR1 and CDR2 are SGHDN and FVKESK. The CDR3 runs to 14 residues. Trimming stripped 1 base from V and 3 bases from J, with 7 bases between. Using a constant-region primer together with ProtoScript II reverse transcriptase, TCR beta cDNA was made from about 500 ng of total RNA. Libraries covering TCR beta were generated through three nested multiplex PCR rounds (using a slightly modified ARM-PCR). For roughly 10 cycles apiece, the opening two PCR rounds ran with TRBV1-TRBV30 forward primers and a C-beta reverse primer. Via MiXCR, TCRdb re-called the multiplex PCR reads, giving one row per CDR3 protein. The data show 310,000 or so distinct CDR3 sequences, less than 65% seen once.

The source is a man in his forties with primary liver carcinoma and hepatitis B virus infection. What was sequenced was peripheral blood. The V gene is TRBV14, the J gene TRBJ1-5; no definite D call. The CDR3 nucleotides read TGTGCCAGCAGCCAAGGAAGGGACAATCAGCCCCAGCATTTT. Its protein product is CASSQGRDNQPQHF.